The clone carrying this T cell receptor (beta chain) was observed a single time. The sample comes from a study of blood T cell repertoires in COVID-19. Study context: The United States, Italy and Spain provided the acute and convalescent COVID-19 samples. The cDNA or gDNA used as material had been derived from T cells, B-cell-depleted T cells, or PBMCs.

Per the original data handling: Reference gene primer amplification gave estimated nucleated cell counts. Only in-frame clones appear in the TCRdb table, and some are missing; sequencing was by immunoSEQ multiplex PCR. V, J and clone size derive from that table, while D and trimming were established from the DNA sequence. The sample includes approximately 74,000 clones, around 88% of them seen just once. The sample comprised peripheral blood. This receptor was taken from a woman over 75 with active or convalescent COVID-19.

The DNA for the CDR3 is TGCGCCAGCAGACCCGGGACTAGCGGGAGAGTAGAGACCCAGTACTTC. This gives the protein CASRPGTSGRVETQYF. The chain is built from TRBV5-1 and TRBJ2-5, with 14 nucleotides matching TRBD2. V shed 5 bases and J 4 bases; nucleotides not matched to a gene: 7. Germline assignment: CDR1 SGHRS and CDR2 YFSETQ. This CDR3 has 16 amino acids.